The rows below give T cell receptor beta chains drawn from one sample of a study of cytomegalovirus exposure and HLA in healthy donors. Measured with immunoSEQ multiplex PCR; TCRdb has only the in-frame clones, and not every one. The sample records 120,000 to 150,000 clones, 80% being singletons. The sequenced material came from PBMCs. The receptors come from a female donor in good health and CMV-seronegative. Both conserved end residues are part of each CDR3. Each record gives: clone size, D gene, J gene, V gene, CDR3 protein, CDR3 DNA. A D gene is named only where the DNA matches it firmly. Clone size, where shown, is once, few, many, or a class for clones that have expanded.

-,TRBD1,TRBJ1-1,TRBV6-1,CASSLAGTGLTEAFF,TGTGCCAGCAGTCTCGCCGGGACAGGTCTCACTGAAGCTTTCTTT
few,-,TRBJ1-3,TRBV7-2,CASSGGSSSGNTIYF,TGTGCCAGCAGCGGAGGGTCGAGCTCTGGAAACACCATATATTTT
-,-,TRBJ1-1,TRBV5-4,CASSLVARENTEAFF,TGTGCCAGCAGCTTGGTGGCCAGGGAAAACACTGAAGCTTTCTTT
-,-,TRBJ1-3,TRBV29-1,CSFPGVGNTIYF,TGCAGCTTCCCAGGGGTTGGAAACACCATATATTTT
-,-,TRBJ1-2,TRBV19,CASTGAGATANYGYTF,TGTGCCAGTACCGGGGCAGGGGCGACAGCTAACTATGGCTACACCTTC
-,TRBD2,TRBJ2-7,TRBV7-9,CASSFSREGTYEQYF,TGTGCCAGCAGCTTTTCCCGGGAGGGAACCTACGAGCAGTACTTC
-,TRBD1,TRBJ2-5,TRBV5-1,CASSSRGTGTETQYF,TGCGCCAGCAGCTCACGTGGGACAGGGACAGAGACCCAGTACTTC
once,-,TRBJ1-1,TRBV27,CASSPQIGMNTEAFF,TGTGCCAGCAGTCCACAGATAGGTATGAACACTGAAGCTTTCTTT
-,-,TRBJ2-7,TRBV6-1,CASSENLRVEQYF,TGTGCCAGCAGTGAAAATTTGAGGGTTGAGCAGTACTTC
-,-,TRBJ2-4,TRBV15,CATSRVRGAKNIQYF,TGTGCCACCAGCAGGGTGCGGGGTGCCAAAAACATTCAGTACTTC
-,TRBD1,TRBJ2-7,TRBV13,CASSLRTGGYEQYF,TGTGCCAGCAGCCTACGGACAGGGGGATACGAGCAGTACTTC
-,-,TRBJ2-7,TRBV25-1,CASKRNNGEQYF,TGTGCCAGCAAGAGGAATAACGGCGAGCAGTACTTC
-,-,TRBJ1-5,TRBV6-1,CASSGGGRAWGYSNQPQHF,TGTGCCAGCAGTGGGGGTGGGAGGGCATGGGGCTATAGCAATCAGCCCCAGCATTTT
-,-,TRBJ1-1,TRBV7-9,CASSSDRLNTEAFF,TGTGCCAGCAGCTCGGACAGACTGAACACTGAAGCTTTCTTT
-,TRBD2,TRBJ2-2,TRBV5-1,CASSGTSGSDTGELFF,TGCGCCAGCAGCGGGACTAGCGGGAGTGATACCGGGGAGCTGTTTTTT
-,TRBD2,TRBJ2-7,TRBV7-9,CASSLVGGRTSYEQYF,TGTGCCAGCAGCTTAGTTGGCGGGAGGACCTCCTACGAGCAGTACTTC
-,-,TRBJ2-1,TRBV5-6,CASSLSGDNEQFF,TGTGCCAGCAGCTTATCGGGAGACAATGAGCAGTTCTTC
-,TRBD1,TRBJ2-7,TRBV6-5,CASSSHLTGLSYEQYF,TGTGCCAGCAGTTCACACCTGACAGGGCTCTCCTACGAGCAGTACTTC
once,TRBD2,TRBJ2-1,TRBV11-3,CASSLGGRGGHNEQFF,TGTGCCAGCAGCTTAGGAGGGCGGGGGGGCCACAATGAGCAGTTCTTC
-,TRBD1,TRBJ2-7,TRBV5-1,CASSSGQGSYEQYF,TGCGCCAGCAGCTCGGGACAGGGGAGCTACGAGCAGTACTTC
-,-,TRBJ2-1,TRBV27,CASTPDRSSYNEQFF,TGTGCCAGCACGCCGGACAGAAGCTCCTACAATGAGCAGTTCTTC
-,TRBD1,TRBJ1-2,TRBV28,CASSLLRGQGRGYTF,TGTGCCAGCAGTTTATTGAGGGGGCAAGGTCGTGGCTACACCTTC
once,TRBD2,TRBJ2-7,TRBV13,CASSLGAGNYEQYF,TGTGCCAGCAGCTTAGGAGCGGGGAACTACGAGCAGTACTTC
-,-,TRBJ2-7,TRBV5-4,CASSLDPSEQYF,TGTGCCAGCAGCTTGGACCCTAGCGAGCAGTACTTC
-,-,TRBJ2-7,TRBV7-9,CASSLSYSYEQYF,TGTGCCAGCAGCTTGAGTTACTCCTACGAGCAGTACTTC
-,TRBD1,TRBJ2-7,TRBV5-8,CASSLGMGQGVWEQYF,TGTGCCAGCAGCTTGGGGATGGGACAGGGTGTATGGGAGCAGTACTTC
-,-,TRBJ2-2,TRBV27,CASSWSGAGELFF,TGTGCCAGCAGTTGGTCAGGGGCCGGGGAGCTGTTTTTT
-,-,TRBJ1-4,TRBV14,CASSPDRFNEKLFF,TGTGCCAGCAGCCCAGACAGATTTAATGAAAAACTGTTTTTT
-,TRBD2,TRBJ2-7,TRBV29-1,CSVEVWLAGDPRAYEQYF,TGCAGCGTTGAAGTGTGGCTAGCGGGAGACCCAAGGGCCTACGAGCAGTACTTC
-,TRBD2,TRBJ2-7,TRBV4-1,CASSLIPSGSGNYEQYF,TGCGCCAGCAGCCTGATCCCCAGTGGTAGCGGGAACTACGAGCAGTACTTC
-,-,TRBJ2-7,TRBV19,CASSRGGGHEQYF,TGTGCCAGTAGTAGAGGAGGCGGCCACGAGCAGTACTTC
few,TRBD2,TRBJ2-5,TRBV7-9,CASSPNSGSPETQYF,TGTGCCAGCAGCCCAAATAGCGGGAGTCCCGAGACCCAGTACTTC
-,-,TRBJ1-5,TRBV5-5,CASSLKFSSDQPQHF,TGTGCCAGCAGCTTGAAGTTTAGCTCAGATCAGCCCCAGCATTTT
-,-,TRBJ1-4,TRBV2,CASSGRQANEKLFF,TGTGCCAGCAGTGGGAGGCAGGCTAATGAAAAACTGTTTTTT
few,-,TRBJ2-7,TRBV5-6,CASSFPYYRSYEQYF,TGTGCCAGCAGCTTCCCCTATTACCGCTCCTACGAGCAGTACTTC
-,-,TRBJ2-1,TRBV7-9,CASSPVAGTEQFF,TGTGCCAGCAGCCCCGTCGCCGGGACAGAGCAGTTCTTC
-,TRBD2,TRBJ2-7,TRBV29-1,CSVRPSGSSYEQYF,TGCAGCGTACGACCTAGCGGGAGCTCCTACGAGCAGTACTTC
-,-,TRBJ1-1,TRBV5-1,CASSLVESGGTEAFF,TGCGCCAGCAGCTTGGTAGAGTCGGGGGGGACTGAAGCTTTCTTT
-,TRBD1,TRBJ2-5,TRBV2,CASSGGQGRAQYF,TGTGCCAGCAGTGGGGGACAGGGGAGGGCCCAGTACTTC
-,-,TRBJ2-1,TRBV10-3,CAISDGNSYNEQFF,TGTGCCATCAGCGACGGGAACTCCTACAATGAGCAGTTCTTC
-,-,TRBJ1-2,TRBV5-1,CASSGDLGGLPYGYTF,TGCGCCAGCAGCGGGGACCTGGGGGGTCTTCCCTATGGCTACACCTTC
once,-,TRBJ1-2,TRBV6-6,CASSYSRQGNYGYTF,TGTGCCAGCAGTTACTCGCGGCAGGGAAACTATGGCTACACCTTC